This entry lists 18 T cell receptor beta chains sequenced from one sample in a study of T cells in Graves' hyperthyroidism and ophthalmopathy. The CDR3 regions of TCR beta were amplified from RNA transcripts. The TCR CDR3 first-round RT-PCR relied on the HTBI primer set. TCRdb re-derived calls from the multiplex PCR reads in MiXCR, one entry per CDR3 protein. The sample carries hundreds of thousands of distinct CDR3 sequences, 16% recorded once. The sequenced sample consisted of blood. These receptor sequences come from a woman under 30 with Graves' hyperthyroidism.

This clonotype appeared a few times. This sequence joins TRBV6-2 or TRBV6-3 and TRBJ1-5; D might be TRBD1 (5 bases). The germline gives CDR1 MNHEY, CDR2 SVGEGT. Trimming removed 0 bases at V and 7 bases at J, with 16 bases between. CDR3 size: 16 residues. CDR3 in DNA: TGTGCCAGCAGTTACTCGGGCTTCCGAGGGGCCCAGCCCCAGCATTTT. Its translation is CASSYSGFRGAQPQHF.

This chain joins TRBV4-1 and TRBJ1-4; 7 bases line up with TRBD1. V shed 0 bases and J 6 bases; nucleotides not matched to a gene: 7. The germline gives CDR1 MGHRA, CDR2 YSYEKL. The CDR3 loop spans 16 amino acids. The CDR3 DNA reads as TGCGCCAGCAGCCAAGACCCGGGACAGAAGTATGAAAAACTGTTTTTT. It encodes CASSQDPGQKYEKLFF.

For this clonotype: This may arise from a read error, as a much more abundant clone is one base away. The gene calls are TRBV6-1 and TRBJ2-1; D is ambiguous. The CDR3 runs to 13 residues. The germline V gene has CDR1 MNHNS and CDR2 SASEGT. In nucleotides, the CDR3 is TGTGCCAGCAGACCCCAGTTAGGGAATGAGCCGTTCTTC. It is translated as CASRPQLGNEPFF.

This clonotype has more than one count but fewer than ten. CDR3: CASSPRTSGTQQFF. CDR3 nucleotides: TGTGCCAGCTCACCACGGACTAGCGGGACCCAGCAGTTCTTC. The rearrangement uses TRBV18 and TRBJ2-1; 12 bases fit TRBD2. V was clipped by 1 base and J by 11 bases; unmatched bases: 3. CDR3 length: 14 amino acids. Germline V gene data show CDR1 as KGHSH and CDR2 as LQKENI.

Concerning this clonotype itself: A clone one base away is much larger, so this may be a read error. It is unclear where the CDR3 begins or ends on the DNA, so no DNA is shown, and the CDR3 is as TCRdb lists it. This CDR3 reads CASSLELVGRGAAEPRHF. V and J are TRBV7-2 and TRBJ1-5; TRBD1 reflects the table's D call only, with no check against the DNA. The CDR3 length equals 18 residues, ends included. The germline V gene has CDR1 SGHTA and CDR2 FQGNSA.

This clonotype showed up many times. V usage is TRBV19 and J usage is TRBJ1-1; 7 bases align to TRBD1. V trimming: 2 bases; J trimming: 5 bases; junction bases outside the gene matches: 5. Per the germline V gene, CDR1 is LNHDA and CDR2 is SQIVND (reference sequence). This CDR3 has 14 amino acids. CDR3 amino acids: CASSIYTGVTEAFF. The DNA of the CDR3 is TGTGCCAGTAGTATATACACAGGGGTTACTGAAGCTTTCTTT.

This clonotype has at least ten counts. The V call is TRBV6-2 or TRBV6-3, the J call TRBJ1-1, with 8 bases identical to TRBD1. CDR1 MNHEY and CDR2 SVGEGT come from the germline V gene. The length of the CDR3 is 16 residues. With 2 bases clipped from V and 1 base from J, the junction kept 6 bases outside the gene matches. The CDR3 protein is CASSYDAGGPNTEAFF. The CDR3 DNA sequence: TGTGCCAGCAGTTACGATGCAGGGGGCCCGAACACTGAAGCTTTCTTT.

CDR3: CASSILATNEQFF. CDR3 nucleotides: TGTGCCAGTAGTATACTTGCGACGAATGAGCAGTTCTTC. The V call is TRBV19, the J call TRBJ2-1; no clear D gene. The CDR3 totals 13 residues. Trimming removed 2 bases at V and 7 bases at J, with 9 bases between. Germline CDR1 is LNHDA and CDR2 is SQIVND (reference sequence).

V is TRBV20-1 and J is TRBJ1-2; D gene ambiguous. Per the germline V gene, CDR1 is DFQATT and CDR2 is SNEGSKA (reference sequence). Trimming pared 3 bases from V and 7 bases from J, leaving 18 bases between. The CDR3 extends over 14 amino acids. CDR3 nucleotide sequence: TGCAGTGCTAGGGGAGGACCGTTCTTCGGTGGCTACACCTTC. Protein product: CSARGGPFFGGYTF.

This clonotype was seen at least ten times. The chain joins TRBV11-2 to TRBJ1-6, with TRBD1 as a possible D gene (5 bases). CDR3 length: 16 residues. Germline V gene sequence: CDR1 SGHAT, CDR2 FQNNGV. The germline V and J ends were trimmed by 0 bases and 9 bases, with 15 bases remaining between them. CDR3 DNA sequence: TGTGCCAGCAGCTTAGATGTCGGGACTTTGGGTTCACCCCTCCACTTT. The encoded protein is CASSLDVGTLGSPLHF.

This clonotype was seen many times. The genes are TRBV12-3 or TRBV12-4 and TRBJ2-3, with 8 positions matching TRBD2. The CDR3 runs to 16 residues. V trimming: 1 base; J trimming: 6 bases; junction bases outside the gene matches: 9. The CDR3 nucleotides are TGTGCCAGCAGTTTAGGGGCCGGGGGGGATGGGGATACGCAGTATTTT. Residues: CASSLGAGGDGDTQYF.

CDR3 DNA sequence: TGCGCCAGCACCTTAGCGGAACCCCGTCAAGAGACCCAGTACTTC. Translating gives CASTLAEPRQETQYF. The chain has TRBV5-1 and TRBJ2-5, with TRBD2 as a possible D gene (6 bases). The CDR3 totals 15 residues. V dropped 6 bases and J dropped 2 bases, with 17 bases sitting between them. Germline V gene sequence: CDR1 SGHRS, CDR2 YFSETQ.

The gene calls are TRBV29-1 and TRBJ2-5; 8 nucleotides line up with TRBD2. CDR3 length: 13 residues. V shed 6 bases, J shed 5 bases, and the junction held 8 bases outside the gene matches. Germline loops: CDR1 SQVTM, CDR2 ANQGSEA. In DNA form, the CDR3 reads TGCAGCGTCTATAGCGGGGTGGGGGAGACCCAGTACTTC. Protein sequence: CSVYSGVGETQYF.

This sequence joins TRBV20-1 and TRBJ1-2; TRBD1 matches at 8 bases. The CDR3 length is 14 residues. Per the germline V gene, CDR1 is DFQATT and CDR2 is SNEGSKA (reference sequence). V shed 4 bases, J shed 4 bases, and the junction held 8 bases outside the gene matches. This CDR3 reads CSATTAGGSYGYTF. Here the CDR3 DNA reads TGCAGTGCTACCACTGCAGGGGGCAGCTATGGCTACACCTTC.

The rearrangement joins TRBV27 to TRBJ2-3, with 10 bases that match TRBD2. The V gene end was trimmed by 2 bases and the J gene end by 8 bases; junction bases not matched to a gene: 7. CDR1 is MNHEY and CDR2 is SMNVEV in the germline V gene (reference sequence). This CDR3 spans 15 amino acids. The CDR3 here is CASSLKSGGAPTQYF. The CDR3 nucleotides are TGTGCCAGCAGTTTAAAGAGCGGGGGGGCTCCTACGCAGTATTTT.

Points on this clonotype: A single base separates this from a much larger clone, so it may be a read error. The V call is TRBV3-1, the J call TRBJ1-2; D call uncertain. This CDR3 is built from 15 residues. Germline V gene data show CDR1 as LGHDT and CDR2 as YNNKEL (reference sequence). CDR3 sequence reads: CAGSHRAKSPGGYTF. The CDR3 DNA sequence: TGTGCCGGCAGCCACCGAGCCAAGAGTCCGGGAGGCTACACCTTC.

Details on this clonotype: Just one base apart from a much larger clone, this may be a read error. V gene TRBV7-2 combines with J gene TRBJ2-7, with a possible D match to TRBD2 (7 bases). The CDR3 has 14 amino acids. CDR1 and CDR2 from the germline V gene are SGHTA and FQGNSA. The CDR3 sequence is CASSVGAGVYGQYF. The DNA for the CDR3 is TGTGCCAGCAGCGTGGGGGCGGGGGTCTACGGGCAGTACTTC.

This clonotype has ten or more counts. The chain recombines TRBV6-1 with TRBJ2-3, with D possibly matching TRBD2 (5 bases). Germline V gives CDR1 MNHNS, CDR2 SASEGT. Trimming left V 3 bases short and J 9 bases short, with 10 bases between. There are 12 residues in the CDR3. In DNA form, the CDR3 reads TGTGCCAGCAGTGATGGGCGGGCGACGCAGTATTTT. Encoded protein: CASSDGRATQYF.